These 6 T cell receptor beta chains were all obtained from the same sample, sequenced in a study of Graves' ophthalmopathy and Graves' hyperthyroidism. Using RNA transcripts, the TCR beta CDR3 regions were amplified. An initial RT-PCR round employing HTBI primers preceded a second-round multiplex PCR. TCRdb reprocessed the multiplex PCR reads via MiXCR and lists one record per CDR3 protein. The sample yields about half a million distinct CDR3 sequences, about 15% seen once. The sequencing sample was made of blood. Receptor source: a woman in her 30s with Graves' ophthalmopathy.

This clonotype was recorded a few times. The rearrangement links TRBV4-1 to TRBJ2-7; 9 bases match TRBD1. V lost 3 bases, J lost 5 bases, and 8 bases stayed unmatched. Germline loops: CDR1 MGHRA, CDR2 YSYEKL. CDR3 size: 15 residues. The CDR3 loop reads CASSQDTGTGNEQYF. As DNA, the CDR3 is TGCGCCAGCAGCCAGGACACCGGGACAGGGAACGAGCAGTACTTC.

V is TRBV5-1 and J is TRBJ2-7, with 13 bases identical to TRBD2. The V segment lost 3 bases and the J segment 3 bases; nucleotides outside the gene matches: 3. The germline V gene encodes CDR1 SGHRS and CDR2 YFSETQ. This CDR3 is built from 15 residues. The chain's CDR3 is CASSSGTSGIYEQYF. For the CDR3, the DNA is TGCGCCAGCAGCTCCGGGACTAGCGGGATCTACGAGCAGTACTTC. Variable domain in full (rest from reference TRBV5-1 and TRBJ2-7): KAGVTQTPRYLIKTRGQQVTLSCSPISGHRSVSWYQQTPGQGLQFLFEYFSETQRNKGNFPGRFSGRQFSNSRSEMNVSTLELGDSALYLCASSSGTSGIYEQYFGPGTRLTVT.

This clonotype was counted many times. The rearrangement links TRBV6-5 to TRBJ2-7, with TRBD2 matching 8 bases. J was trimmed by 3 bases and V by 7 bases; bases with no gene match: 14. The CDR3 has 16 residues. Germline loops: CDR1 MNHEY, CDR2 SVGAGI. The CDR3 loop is CASTPLAEAVYYEQYF. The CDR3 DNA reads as TGTGCCAGCACCCCACTAGCGGAAGCAGTCTACTACGAGCAGTACTTC.

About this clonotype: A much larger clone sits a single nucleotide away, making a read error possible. In DNA, the CDR3 is TGCAGTGCCACCGGAGCGAGGGGTGACTCTGACGAGCACTACTTC. Its translation is CSATGARGDSDEHYF. The V gene is TRBV20-1, the J gene TRBJ2-7; D tentatively reads TRBD1 or TRBD2 (5 bases each). The CDR3 sequence is 15 residues long. Germline loops: CDR1 DFQATT, CDR2 SNEGSKA (reference sequence).

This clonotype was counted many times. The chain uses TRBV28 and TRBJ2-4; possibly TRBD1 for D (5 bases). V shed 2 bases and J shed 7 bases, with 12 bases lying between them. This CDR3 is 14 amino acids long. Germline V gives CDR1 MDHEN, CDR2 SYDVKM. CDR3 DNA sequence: TGTGCCAGCAGTTTAGAACTCAAGGGGAACATTCAGTACTTC. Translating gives CASSLELKGNIQYF.

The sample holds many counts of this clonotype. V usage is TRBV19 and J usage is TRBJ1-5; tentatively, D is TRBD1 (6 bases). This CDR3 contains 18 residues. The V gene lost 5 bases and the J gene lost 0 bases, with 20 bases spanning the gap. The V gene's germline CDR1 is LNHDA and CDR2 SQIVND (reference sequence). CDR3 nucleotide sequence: TGTGCCAGTAGTGAGGGGGTTTTGTCTCTCTATAGCAATCAGCCCCAGCATTTT. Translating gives CASSEGVLSLYSNQPQHF.